This T cell receptor (beta chain) came from a study of CD8 T cells in Susac syndrome. Findings of the study overall: Clonal expansion was not seen in any Susac syndrome CD4+ T cell repertoire.

Concerning this clonotype: Its antigen remains unidentified.

Trimming took 8 bases from V and 0 from J, leaving 13 bases between them. This CDR3 has 15 residues. Germline assignment: CDR1 SGHTA and CDR2 FQGNSA. The diagnostic criteria were recently defined, and patients with Susac syndrome met them for definite or probable disease. The CD8+ and CD4+ T cells were negatively isolated, with the TEMRA cells enriched by FACS. The RNA input was about 0.5 to 1 ug, and it was reverse transcribed with random hexamers. TCRdb re-called the immunoSEQ multiplex PCR reads with MiXCR, one entry per CDR3 protein. The table includes under 200,000 distinct CDR3 sequences, around 95% detected once.

The chain couples TRBV7-2 to TRBJ2-2; no clear D gene. Sequenced sample: CD4+ T cells from PBMCs. The TCR comes from a human donor with Susac syndrome. CDR3 amino acids: CASRLAAANTGELFF. The CDR3 coding sequence is TGTGCCAGCCGCCTGGCAGCCGCGAACACCGGGGAGCTGTTTTTT. Variable domain in full (rest from reference TRBV7-2 and TRBJ2-2): GAGVSQSPSNKVTEKGKDVELRCDPISGHTALYWYRQSLGQGLEFLIYFQGNSAPDKSGLPSDRFSAERTGGSVSTLTIQRTQQEDSAVYLCASRLAAANTGELFFGEGSRLTVL.